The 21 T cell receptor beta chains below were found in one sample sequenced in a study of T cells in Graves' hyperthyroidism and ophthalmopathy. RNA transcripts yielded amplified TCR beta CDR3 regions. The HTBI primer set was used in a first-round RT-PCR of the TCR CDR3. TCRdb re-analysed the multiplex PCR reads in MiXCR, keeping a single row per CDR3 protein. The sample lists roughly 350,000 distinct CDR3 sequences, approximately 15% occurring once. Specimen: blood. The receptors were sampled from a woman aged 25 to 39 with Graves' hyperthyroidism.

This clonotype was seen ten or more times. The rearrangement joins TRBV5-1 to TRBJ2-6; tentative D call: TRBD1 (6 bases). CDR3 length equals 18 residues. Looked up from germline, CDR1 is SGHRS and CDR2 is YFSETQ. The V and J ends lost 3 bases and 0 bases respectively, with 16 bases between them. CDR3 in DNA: TGCGCCAGCAGCTCCGGACAGCCACCCTCCTCTGGGGCCAACGTCCTGACTTTC. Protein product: CASSSGQPPSSGANVLTF.

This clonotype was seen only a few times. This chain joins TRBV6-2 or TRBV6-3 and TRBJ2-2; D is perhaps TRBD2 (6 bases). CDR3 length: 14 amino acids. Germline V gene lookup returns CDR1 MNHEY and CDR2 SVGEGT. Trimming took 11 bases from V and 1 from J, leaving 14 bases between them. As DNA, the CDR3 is TGTGCCGGCACCCTTAGCGGGAACACCGGGGAGCTGTTTTTT. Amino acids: CAGTLSGNTGELFF.

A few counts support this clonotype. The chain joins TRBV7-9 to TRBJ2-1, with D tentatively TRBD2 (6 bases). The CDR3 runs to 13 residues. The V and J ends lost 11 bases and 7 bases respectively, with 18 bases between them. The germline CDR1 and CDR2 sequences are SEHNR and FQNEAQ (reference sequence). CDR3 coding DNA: TGTGCCTTAGACGGGGCGGAGGGGAATGAGCAGTTCTTC. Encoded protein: CALDGAEGNEQFF.

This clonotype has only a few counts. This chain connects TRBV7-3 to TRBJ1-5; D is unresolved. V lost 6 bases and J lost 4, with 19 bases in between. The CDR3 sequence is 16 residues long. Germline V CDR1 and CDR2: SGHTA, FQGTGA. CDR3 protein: CASRLTDSLRNQPQHF. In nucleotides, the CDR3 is TGTGCCAGCAGGTTGACGGACTCCCTCCGGAATCAGCCCCAGCATTTT.

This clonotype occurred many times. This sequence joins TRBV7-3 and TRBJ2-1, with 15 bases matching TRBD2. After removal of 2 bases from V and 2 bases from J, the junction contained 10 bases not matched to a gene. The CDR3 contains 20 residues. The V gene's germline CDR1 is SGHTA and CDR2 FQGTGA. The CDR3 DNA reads TGTGCCAGCAGCTTATATCCGGGACTAGCGGGAGGCGGGACCTACAATGAGCAGTTCTTC. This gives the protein CASSLYPGLAGGGTYNEQFF.

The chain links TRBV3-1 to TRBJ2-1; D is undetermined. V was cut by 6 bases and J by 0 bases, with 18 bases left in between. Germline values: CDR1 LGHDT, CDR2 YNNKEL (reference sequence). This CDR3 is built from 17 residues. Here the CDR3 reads CASRETGSYSSYNEQFF. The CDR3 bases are TGTGCCAGCAGGGAAACCGGGTCCTACAGCTCCTACAATGAGCAGTTCTTC.

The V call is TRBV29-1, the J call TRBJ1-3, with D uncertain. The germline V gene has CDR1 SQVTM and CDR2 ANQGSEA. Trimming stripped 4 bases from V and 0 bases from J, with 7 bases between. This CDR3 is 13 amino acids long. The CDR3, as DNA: TGCAGCGTTGTAGATCACTCTGGAAACACCATATATTTT. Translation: CSVVDHSGNTIYF.

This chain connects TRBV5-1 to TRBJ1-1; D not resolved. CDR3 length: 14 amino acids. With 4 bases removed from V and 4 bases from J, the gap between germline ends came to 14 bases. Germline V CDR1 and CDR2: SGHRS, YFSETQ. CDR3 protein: CASSPQVGVTEAFF. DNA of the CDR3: TGCGCCAGCAGCCCACAAGTTGGGGTCACTGAAGCTTTCTTT.

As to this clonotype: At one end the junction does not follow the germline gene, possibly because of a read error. CDR3 residues: CASSSRDEQSF. DNA for the CDR3: TGTGCCAGCAGTTCCCGGGATGAGCAGTCCTTC. The genes are TRBV27 and TRBJ2-1, with TRBD2 as a possible D gene (5 bases). The CDR3 covers 11 residues. Germline V gene data show CDR1 as MNHEY and CDR2 as SMNVEV (reference sequence).

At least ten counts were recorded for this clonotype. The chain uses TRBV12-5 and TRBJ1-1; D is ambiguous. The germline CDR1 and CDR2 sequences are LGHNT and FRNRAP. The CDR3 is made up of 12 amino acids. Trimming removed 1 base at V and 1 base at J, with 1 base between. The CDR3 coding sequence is TGTGCTAGTGGTTTGGAGAACACTGAAGCTTTCTTT. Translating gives CASGLENTEAFF.

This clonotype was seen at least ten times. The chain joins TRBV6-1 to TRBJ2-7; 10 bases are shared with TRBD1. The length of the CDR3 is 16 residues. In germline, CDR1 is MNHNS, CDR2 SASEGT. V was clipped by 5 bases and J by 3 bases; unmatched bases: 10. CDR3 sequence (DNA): TGTGCCAGCAGTACCCTGGGACAGGGGCCCAACTACGAGCAGTACTTC. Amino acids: CASSTLGQGPNYEQYF.

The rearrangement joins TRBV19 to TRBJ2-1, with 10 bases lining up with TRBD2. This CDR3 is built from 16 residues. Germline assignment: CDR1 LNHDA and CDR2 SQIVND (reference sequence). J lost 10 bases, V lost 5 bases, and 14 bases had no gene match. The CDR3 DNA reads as TGTGCCAGTAGTTTATGGACAGGGTCTAGCGGGAGAGAGCAGTTCTTC. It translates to CASSLWTGSSGREQFF. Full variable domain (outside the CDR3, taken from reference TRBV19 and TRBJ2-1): DGGITQSPKYLFRKEGQNVTLSCEQNLNHDAMYWYRQDPGQGLRLIYYSQIVNDFQKGDIAEGYSVSREKKESFPLTVTSAQKNPTAFYLCASSLWTGSSGREQFFGPGTRLTVL.

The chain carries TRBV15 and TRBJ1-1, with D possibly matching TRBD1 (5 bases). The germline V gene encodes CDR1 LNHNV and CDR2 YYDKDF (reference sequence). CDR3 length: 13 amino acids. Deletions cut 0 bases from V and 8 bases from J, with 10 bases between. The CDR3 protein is CATSRDQGLEAFF. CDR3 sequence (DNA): TGTGCCACCAGCAGAGATCAGGGCCTCGAAGCTTTCTTT.

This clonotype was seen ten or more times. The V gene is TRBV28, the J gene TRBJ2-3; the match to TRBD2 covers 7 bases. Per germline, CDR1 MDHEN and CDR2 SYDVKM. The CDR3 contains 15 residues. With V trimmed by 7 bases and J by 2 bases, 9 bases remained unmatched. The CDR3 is CASTLGGRDTDTQYF. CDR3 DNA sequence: TGTGCCAGCACCCTCGGAGGGAGGGACACAGATACGCAGTATTTT. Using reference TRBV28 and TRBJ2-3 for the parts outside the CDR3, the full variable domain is DVKVTQSSRYLVKRTGEKVFLECVQDMDHENMFWYRQDPGLGLRLIYFSYDVKMKEKGDIPEGYSVSREKKERFSLILESASTNQTSMYLCASTLGGRDTDTQYFGPGTRLTVL.

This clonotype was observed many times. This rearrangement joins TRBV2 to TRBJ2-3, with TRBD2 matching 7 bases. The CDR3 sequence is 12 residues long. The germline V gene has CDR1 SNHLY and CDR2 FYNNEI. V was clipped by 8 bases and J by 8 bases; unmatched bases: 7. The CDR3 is CASEERDSTQYF. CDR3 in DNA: TGTGCCAGCGAGGAGCGGGACTCTACGCAGTATTTT.

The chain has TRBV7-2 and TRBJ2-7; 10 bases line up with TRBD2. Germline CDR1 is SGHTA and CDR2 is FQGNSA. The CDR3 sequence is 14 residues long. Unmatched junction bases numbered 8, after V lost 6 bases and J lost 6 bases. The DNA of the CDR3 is TGTGCCAGCAGGAGCGGGACTAGCGATCTCGAGCAGTACTTC. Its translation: CASRSGTSDLEQYF.

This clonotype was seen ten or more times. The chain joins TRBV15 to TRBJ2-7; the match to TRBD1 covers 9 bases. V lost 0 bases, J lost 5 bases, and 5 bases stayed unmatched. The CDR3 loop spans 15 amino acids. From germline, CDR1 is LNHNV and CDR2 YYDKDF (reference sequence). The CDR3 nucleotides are TGTGCCACCAGCAGAGACGACAGGGGGATCGACGAGCAGTACTTC. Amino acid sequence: CATSRDDRGIDEQYF.

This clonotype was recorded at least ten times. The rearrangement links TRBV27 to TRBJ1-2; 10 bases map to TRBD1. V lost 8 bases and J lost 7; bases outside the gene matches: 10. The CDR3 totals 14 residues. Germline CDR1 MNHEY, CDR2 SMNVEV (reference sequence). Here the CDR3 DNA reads TGTGCCAGCCTTCAGACAGGGGGCCGTGGTGGCTACACCTTC. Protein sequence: CASLQTGGRGGYTF.

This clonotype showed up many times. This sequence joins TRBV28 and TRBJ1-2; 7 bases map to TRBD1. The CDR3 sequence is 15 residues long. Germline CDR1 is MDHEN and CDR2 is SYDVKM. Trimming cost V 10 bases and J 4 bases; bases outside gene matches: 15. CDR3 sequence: CATFVQDRASYGYTF. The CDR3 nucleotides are TGTGCCACCTTTGTCCAAGACAGGGCCTCCTATGGCTACACCTTC.

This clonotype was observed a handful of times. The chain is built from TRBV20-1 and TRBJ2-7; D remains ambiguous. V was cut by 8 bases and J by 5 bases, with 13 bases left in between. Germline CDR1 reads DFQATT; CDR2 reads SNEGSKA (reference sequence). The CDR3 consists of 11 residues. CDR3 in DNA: TGCAGTCTATGGACGGATCACGAGCAGTACTTC. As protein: CSLWTDHEQYF.

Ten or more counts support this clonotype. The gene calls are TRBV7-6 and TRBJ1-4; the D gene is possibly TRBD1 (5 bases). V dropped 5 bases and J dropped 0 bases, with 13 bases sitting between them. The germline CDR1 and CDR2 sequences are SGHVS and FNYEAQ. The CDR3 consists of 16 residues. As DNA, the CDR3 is TGTGCCAGCAGCCCACGCGGGGGGTCAACTAATGAAAAACTGTTTTTT. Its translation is CASSPRGGSTNEKLFF.